The T cell receptor beta chain under discussion was sequenced for a study of blood T cell repertoires in COVID-19. Study as a whole: PBMCs, B-cell-depleted T cells, or T cells were the source of the cDNA or gDNA that made up the material.

Trimming took off 8 bases at V and 1 base at J, with 17 bases between the two ends. The CDR3 is made up of 16 amino acids. Germline CDR1 and CDR2: SNHLY and FYNNEI. Per the study methods: Researchers report that nucleated cell counts were estimated from reference gene primer amplification. Assay: immunoSEQ multiplex PCR; the TCRdb copy retains only in-frame clones and omits some. V and J calls and clone size are copied from that table; D and trimming were computed from the DNA. The sample includes about 260,000 clones, 75% to 90% of them seen just once. Self-reported history from a screening survey and questionnaire set each donor's cohort. Exposed participants came across a COVID-19 case within 2 weeks before study entry.

Sequencing was done on a sample of PBMCs or T cells enriched from blood (not recorded which). The chain links TRBV2 to TRBJ2-2, with D perhaps matching TRBD1 (5 bases). This TCR was sampled from a man in his fifties who had been exposed to COVID-19. For the CDR3, the DNA is TGTGCCAGCCACAGGCTACGGGTGGTGAACACCGGGGAGCTGTTTTTT. Its protein product is CASHRLRVVNTGELFF.